One sample yielded the 20 T cell receptor beta chains listed below, sequenced in a study of CD8 T cells in ankylosing spondylitis. Study-level points and caveats: It appeared that ankylosing spondylitis blood was characterized by a TCR beta motif of under ten highly homologous variants.

For these receptors, no antigen is known. TCRdb recomputed calls from the 5' RACE reads with MiXCR, one row per CDR3 protein. The data show 500,000 to 650,000 distinct CDR3 sequences, approximately 5% seen once. Material: blood, either unsorted or a sorted T cell fraction (not recorded which). These receptors originate from a male donor with ankylosing spondylitis.

At least ten counts were recorded for this clonotype. The genes are TRBV20-1 and TRBJ1-4; 10 bases line up with TRBD1. J was trimmed by 11 bases and V by 0 bases; bases with no gene match: 3. CDR1 is DFQATT, CDR2 SNEGSKA, per germline (reference sequence). This CDR3 has 13 amino acids. The CDR3, as DNA: TGCAGTGCTAGAGATCGGACAGGGGGGAAACTGTTTTTT. Its protein product is CSARDRTGGKLFF.

This clonotype was seen many times. The chain uses TRBV20-1 and TRBJ2-1; 9 bases are shared with TRBD1. V shed 6 bases and J 4 bases; nucleotides not matched to a gene: 10. This CDR3 has 15 amino acids. CDR1 is DFQATT and CDR2 is SNEGSKA in the germline V gene (reference sequence). The CDR3 is CSAEYGTGRYNEQFF. DNA for the CDR3: TGCAGTGCAGAGTACGGGACAGGGCGATACAATGAGCAGTTCTTC.

This clonotype showed up many times. J is TRBJ1-1 and V is TRBV7-8; possibly TRBD1 for D (5 bases). The CDR3 has 17 amino acids. Between the trimmed V and J ends, which lost 5 bases and 1 base, there was a span of 20 bases. Germline CDR1 reads SGHVS; CDR2 reads FQNEAQ. The CDR3: CASSTQLLRVGNTEAFF. The CDR3 coding sequence is TGTGCCAGCAGCACCCAACTCCTCAGGGTGGGGAACACTGAAGCTTTCTTT.

In its sample, this clonotype was seen a few times. This chain uses TRBV12-3 or TRBV12-4 with TRBJ2-5; D may be TRBD1 (6 bases). Trimming took off 2 bases at V and 8 bases at J, with 12 bases between the two ends. The CDR3 extends over 13 amino acids. CDR3 sequence: CASSLYTGRTQYF. The CDR3 bases are TGTGCCAGCAGTTTATACACAGGGCGAACCCAGTACTTC.

Only one count was recorded for this clonotype. A much larger clone differs by one base, so this may be a read error. This chain connects TRBV12-3 or TRBV12-4 to TRBJ2-7, with D perhaps being TRBD1 or TRBD2 (5 bases each). The ends were cut back, 5 bases at V and 5 bases at J, with 16 bases in the middle. The CDR3 is made up of 14 amino acids. CDR3 amino acids: CASSPGPAFHEQYF. CDR3 DNA sequence: TGTGCCAGCAGTCCGGGACCGGCCTTCCACGAGCAGTACTTC.

This clonotype was counted at least ten times. The rearrangement joins TRBV20-1 to TRBJ2-1; a possible D gene is TRBD2 (6 bases). CDR3 length: 14 amino acids. CDR1 is DFQATT, CDR2 SNEGSKA, per germline (reference sequence). The germline V and J ends were trimmed by 7 bases and 4 bases, with 17 bases remaining between them. This chain's CDR3 is CSGRGISGYNEQFF. Here the CDR3 DNA reads TGCAGTGGTCGAGGCATTAGCGGATACAATGAGCAGTTCTTC.

In this sample, this clonotype turned up many times. V gene TRBV20-1 combines with J gene TRBJ2-3, with TRBD2 matching 10 bases. CDR3 length equals 16 residues. Trimming at V came to 0 bases and at J to 1 base, leaving 4 bases not matched to a gene. The germline V gene encodes CDR1 DFQATT and CDR2 SNEGSKA (reference sequence). The CDR3 here is CSARDVGLAGTDTQYF. The CDR3 DNA sequence: TGCAGTGCTAGAGATGTCGGACTAGCGGGCACAGATACGCAGTATTTT.

This clonotype occurred many times. V gene TRBV5-1 combines with J gene TRBJ2-1; D unclear. The CDR3 contains 16 residues. Trimming cost V 4 bases and J 0 bases, with 14 bases left between them. The germline V gene encodes CDR1 SGHRS and CDR2 YFSETQ. The CDR3 sequence: CASSPDNRLSYNEQFF. Written as DNA, the CDR3 is TGCGCCAGCAGCCCCGACAACCGACTCTCCTACAATGAGCAGTTCTTC.

This clonotype was seen a few times. This chain uses TRBV9 with TRBJ2-2, with D maybe TRBD1 (6 bases). The CDR3 is 17 residues long. Germline V gene sequence: CDR1 SGDLS, CDR2 YYNGEE. Trimming shortened V by 2 bases and J by 3 bases, and 17 bases separated the two germline ends. The CDR3 is CASSVNRVVTDTGELFF. The CDR3 DNA reads as TGTGCCAGCAGCGTCAACAGGGTTGTTACCGACACCGGGGAGCTGTTTTTT.

This clonotype was seen at least ten times. The chain employs TRBV10-3 and TRBJ1-1; TRBD1 might be the D (6 bases). This CDR3 has 12 amino acids. The V end was cut by 7 bases, the J end by 1 base, with 7 bases between. From germline, CDR1 is ENHRY and CDR2 SYGVKD. Written as DNA, the CDR3 is TGTGCCATCACAGGGGCGAACACTGAAGCTTTCTTT. It yields the protein CAITGANTEAFF.

The rearrangement joins TRBV5-1 to TRBJ2-5; D possibly matches TRBD1 or TRBD2 (5 bases each). V lost 4 bases, J lost 2 bases, and 12 bases lay in between. CDR1 SGHRS and CDR2 YFSETQ come from the germline V gene. The CDR3 contains 14 residues. This CDR3 is CASSRRGAQETQYF. In DNA, the CDR3 is TGCGCCAGCAGCCGGAGAGGGGCACAAGAGACCCAGTACTTC.

This clonotype was counted ten times or more. The CDR3 region has the DNA TGTGCCACCAGTGATTCCGGGACAGGGAGGGTCGGAGAGACCCAGTACTTC. Protein product: CATSDSGTGRVGETQYF. This chain joins TRBV24-1 and TRBJ2-5; 9 bases are shared with TRBD1. CDR3 length equals 17 residues. The V segment lost 2 bases and the J segment 4 bases; nucleotides outside the gene matches: 10. Germline V gives CDR1 KGHDR, CDR2 SFDVKD.

A few counts support this clonotype. The V call is TRBV7-9, the J call TRBJ2-1, with TRBD2 identical over 7 bases. The CDR3 is 17 amino acids. The V gene's germline CDR1 is SEHNR and CDR2 FQNEAQ (reference sequence). The ends lost 5 bases at V and 4 bases at J; junction bases unmatched: 14. The CDR3 DNA follows: TGTGCCAGCAGCCCGTTGAGGTTTGGCGGGAGTTACAATGAGCAGTTCTTC. This sequence encodes CASSPLRFGGSYNEQFF.

This clonotype was recorded at least ten times. The chain has TRBV10-3 and TRBJ1-4; D is undetermined. The V end lost 5 bases, the J end lost 8 bases, and 21 bases lay between the germline ends. The CDR3 is made up of 16 amino acids. Germline V CDR1 and CDR2: ENHRY, SYGVKD. Here the CDR3 reads CAISSTLARAEEKLFF. Written as DNA, the CDR3 is TGTGCCATCAGTTCCACCCTTGCCAGAGCAGAGGAAAAACTGTTTTTT.

J is TRBJ1-2 and V is TRBV7-6; unclear D gene. The germline V gene has CDR1 SGHVS and CDR2 FNYEAQ. This CDR3 is built from 16 residues. Trimming removed 2 bases from V and 6 bases from J, with 19 bases in between. CDR3 protein: CASSLLVEKEADGYTF. In DNA, the CDR3 is TGTGCCAGCAGCTTACTTGTCGAGAAAGAGGCCGATGGCTACACCTTC.

The V and J genes are TRBV20-1 and TRBJ2-1; 12 positions agree with TRBD2. Germline loops: CDR1 DFQATT, CDR2 SNEGSKA (reference sequence). The CDR3 is 16 amino acids. The V and J ends lost 2 bases and 4 bases, in that order; junction bases with no gene match: 6. This CDR3 is CSARKPGLAGYNEQFF. The CDR3 coding sequence is TGCAGTGCTAGAAAACCGGGACTAGCGGGTTACAATGAGCAGTTCTTC.

In its sample, this clonotype was seen many times. The chain is built from TRBV29-1 and TRBJ1-1; D perhaps matches TRBD1 (6 bases). This CDR3 is built from 14 residues. Germline assignment: CDR1 SQVTM and CDR2 ANQGSEA. The V gene lost 1 base and the J gene lost 3 bases, with 12 bases spanning the gap. The CDR3 protein is CSVEGVGGYTEAFF. The CDR3 DNA is TGCAGCGTTGAAGGCGTAGGGGGTTACACTGAAGCTTTCTTT.

This clonotype was recorded many times. The rearrangement uses TRBV7-2 and TRBJ2-5; D is possibly TRBD2 (5 bases). The length of the CDR3 is 13 residues. The germline CDR1 and CDR2 sequences are SGHTA and FQGNSA. Trimming left V 5 bases short and J 5 bases short, with 12 bases between. As DNA, the CDR3 is TGTGCCAGCAGCCCCGGGAATCAGGAGACCCAGTACTTC. This translates into CASSPGNQETQYF.

This clonotype was observed a handful of times. V and J are TRBV4-2 and TRBJ2-5; D not resolved. The germline V gene has CDR1 LGHNA and CDR2 YNFKEQ. The CDR3 runs to 14 residues. Trimming removed 1 base at V and 1 base at J, with 7 bases between. CDR3 bases: TGTGCCAGCAGCCAAGTTGATCTCCAAGAGACCCAGTACTTC. Translation gives CASSQVDLQETQYF.

The chain uses TRBV4-2 and TRBJ2-7, with no clear D. The CDR3 length is 16 residues. CDR1 and CDR2 from the germline V gene are LGHNA and YNFKEQ. V gave up 4 bases and J gave up 3 bases, with 19 bases separating them. The CDR3: CASSRLSAGPDYEQYF. As DNA, the CDR3 is TGTGCCAGCAGCCGTTTGTCGGCAGGCCCCGACTACGAGCAGTACTTC.